This T cell receptor (beta chain) was sequenced for a study of shared clonotypes between healthy human individuals. General study points: Represented genetic and exposure-history diversity was restricted by having few donors.

The repertoire was sequenced with immunoSEQ multiplex PCR; TCRdb's copy has only in-frame clones and lacks some. The repertoire holds some 300,000 clones, 73% seen once, with under 11% in the top ten. The CDR3 covers 14 residues. Germline CDR1 SGHAT, CDR2 FQNNGV. Trimming pared 0 bases from V and 5 bases from J, leaving 8 bases between. This clone was detected many times. The antigen is not known. This chain connects TRBV11-2 to TRBJ1-5; perhaps TRBD1 as D (5 bases). The clonotype originates from a young man in good health. Material for sequencing was memory CD4+ T cells sorted from blood. Subset indicated: CD45RA-negative fraction. CDR3 sequence (DNA): TGTGCCAGCAGCTTAGACAGGGACGATCAGCCCCAGCATTTT. This gives the protein CASSLDRDDQPQHF. The full variable domain, its missing parts supplied by reference TRBV11-2 and TRBJ1-5, is EAGVAQSPRYKIIEKRQSVAFWCNPISGHATLYWYQQILGQGPKLLIQFQNNGVVDDSQLPKDRFSAERLKGVDSTLKIQPAKLEDSAVYLCASSLDRDDQPQHFGDGTRLSIL.